The next 27 T cell receptor beta chains were all read from a single sample in a study of shared clonotypes between healthy human individuals (dated by TCRdb to about 2020). The method behind the library was the immunoSEQ multiplex PCR assay. Held by TCRdb, this immuneACCESS table contains in-frame sequences only and omits some clones. Under half of the omission traces to an unresolved V gene where checked; the cause of the rest is unknown. The sample table contains 2.3 million or so clones; only one count was recorded for approximately 93% of them. Under 0.45% of the sample is taken by the ten largest. The sample taken for sequencing was naive CD4+ T cells from PBMCs. The label giving this sample's cell subset or site can be read as: CD45RA+ positively selected. The receptors originated from a man younger than 30 in good health. Some clones in this sample may be carry-over from other donors' samples.

The gene calls are TRBV28 and TRBJ1-1; TRBD1 matches at 8 bases. The trim removed 7 bases at V and 0 bases at J, leaving 7 bases unmatched. The germline V gene encodes CDR1 MDHEN and CDR2 SYDVKM. CDR3 length equals 15 residues. In nucleotides, the CDR3 is TGTGCCAGCACCGGACAGGGAAGATTGAACACTGAAGCTTTCTTT. Translation gives CASTGQGRLNTEAFF.

This clone was picked up a small number of times. This chain links TRBV6-5 with TRBJ1-2; D is unresolved. Germline CDR1 reads MNHEY; CDR2 reads SVGAGI. Trimming cost V 2 bases and J 4 bases, with 11 bases left between them. The CDR3 runs 14 residues. CDR3 sequence: CASSYRQPSYGYTF. DNA for the CDR3: TGTGCCAGCAGTTACCGGCAGCCTAGCTATGGCTACACCTTC.

This clone was seen only once. The chain recombines TRBV9 with TRBJ2-2, with 9 bases matching TRBD2. Germline V lookup: CDR1 SGDLS, CDR2 YYNGEE. V trimming: 4 bases; J trimming: 3 bases; junction bases outside the gene matches: 4. The CDR3 loop spans 15 amino acids. Here the CDR3 reads CASSYLAGDTGELFF. The CDR3 bases are TGTGCCAGCAGCTACTTAGCGGGAGACACCGGGGAGCTGTTTTTT. Using reference TRBV9 and TRBJ2-2 for the parts outside the CDR3, the full variable domain is DSGVTQTPKHLITATGQRVTLRCSPRSGDLSVYWYQQSLDQGLQFLIQYYNGEERAKGNILERFSAQQFPDLHSELNLSSLELGDSALYFCASSYLAGDTGELFFGEGSRLTVL.

The chain joins TRBV5-4 to TRBJ2-1; TRBD2 matches at 13 bases. V dropped 2 bases and J dropped 4; count of bases not matched to a gene: 3. Germline CDR1 reads SGHNT; CDR2 reads YYREEE (reference sequence). The CDR3 has 16 amino acids. The CDR3 bases are TGTGCCAGCAGCTTAGGACTAGCGGGAGAGTACAATGAGCAGTTCTTC. The encoded protein is CASSLGLAGEYNEQFF.

The chain is built from TRBV11-1 and TRBJ1-4; D gene uncertain. The V and J ends lost 4 bases and 8 bases respectively, with 14 bases between them. Germline CDR1 is SGHAT and CDR2 is FQDESV (reference sequence). This CDR3 region has 14 residues. In nucleotides, the CDR3 is TGTGCCAGCAGCTGGGCTCCCAGCGACGAAAAACTGTTTTTT. This gives the protein CASSWAPSDEKLFF.

The rearrangement uses TRBV6-6 and TRBJ1-3; D is perhaps TRBD1 (5 bases). The CDR3 is 11 amino acids. V dropped 11 bases and J dropped 3 bases, with 8 bases sitting between them. CDR1 and CDR2 from the germline V gene are MNHNY and SVGAGI (reference sequence). CDR3 sequence: CAAGGGNTIYF. In DNA, the CDR3 is TGTGCCGCGGGGGGTGGAAACACCATATATTTT.

The chain links TRBV29-1 to TRBJ1-1, with D perhaps TRBD1 (5 bases). V was shortened by 1 base and J by 4 bases, with 13 bases between the two germline ends. The CDR3 runs 14 residues. Germline V lookup: CDR1 SQVTM, CDR2 ANQGSEA. This CDR3 is CSVEGGKGSTEAFF. CDR3 coding DNA: TGCAGCGTTGAAGGGGGCAAGGGGTCCACTGAAGCTTTCTTT.

J is TRBJ1-2 and V is TRBV28, with a weak D call TRBD1 (5 bases). V was pared by 2 bases and J by 0 bases, with 7 bases between. Germline V gene lookup returns CDR1 MDHEN and CDR2 SYDVKM. The CDR3 has 14 amino acids. Here the CDR3 reads CASSLTTANYGYTF. CDR3 bases: TGTGCCAGCAGTTTAACGACAGCTAACTATGGCTACACCTTC.

The chain joins TRBV4-1 to TRBJ2-5; D is unclear. V dropped 3 bases and J dropped 5 bases, with 13 bases sitting between them. Looked up from germline, CDR1 is MGHRA and CDR2 is YSYEKL. The CDR3 is made up of 14 amino acids. CDR3 loop: CASSHSFLEETQYF. The CDR3 DNA is TGCGCCAGCAGCCATTCCTTTTTAGAGGAGACCCAGTACTTC.

The genes are TRBV6-5 and TRBJ1-3; D gene uncertain. V was trimmed by 2 bases and J by 0 bases, leaving 8 bases between them. CDR1 is MNHEY, CDR2 SVGAGI, per germline. The CDR3 sequence is 15 residues long. In nucleotides, the CDR3 is TGTGCCAGCAGTTACGCGGGGATCTCTGGAAACACCATATATTTT. Translated, it gives CASSYAGISGNTIYF.

The chain recombines TRBV28 with TRBJ2-7; D remains ambiguous. CDR1 and CDR2 (germline): MDHEN, SYDVKM. The CDR3 is made up of 12 amino acids. V was pared by 6 bases and J by 2 bases, with 8 bases between. CDR3 loop: CASSTTPYEQYF. The CDR3 nucleotides read TGTGCCAGCAGCACCACCCCCTACGAGCAGTACTTC.

The genes are TRBV6-5 and TRBJ2-5; D unresolved. The CDR3 has 15 amino acids. Germline V gene data show CDR1 as MNHEY and CDR2 as SVGAGI. V lost 4 bases and J lost 3, with 15 bases in between. The CDR3 here is CASSSPVVTEETQYF. DNA of the CDR3: TGTGCCAGCAGTTCCCCTGTCGTGACGGAAGAGACCCAGTACTTC.

This clone has only one observation. The CDR3: CATSRDLGTGGSSGNTIYF. Written as DNA, the CDR3 is TGTGCCACCAGCAGAGATTTAGGAACAGGGGGGAGCTCTGGAAACACCATATATTTT. V gene TRBV15 combines with J gene TRBJ1-3, with 8 bases lining up with TRBD1. Per the germline V gene, CDR1 is LNHNV and CDR2 is YYDKDF (reference sequence). The CDR3 length is 19 residues. With V trimmed by 0 bases and J by 0 bases, 10 bases remained unmatched.

The chain has TRBV7-6 and TRBJ2-2, with no clear D. Germline V CDR1 and CDR2: SGHVS, FNYEAQ. V shed 5 bases and J shed 7 bases, with 8 bases lying between them. The length of the CDR3 is 12 residues. CDR3 protein: CASSLFLGELFF. CDR3 nucleotide sequence: TGTGCCAGCAGCCTCTTCCTCGGGGAGCTGTTTTTT.

The CDR3 sequence is CATSREREAYNEQFF. In DNA, the CDR3 is TGTGCCACCAGCAGAGAACGGGAAGCCTACAATGAGCAGTTCTTC. The rearrangement joins TRBV15 to TRBJ2-1, with D possibly being TRBD2 (5 bases). V was trimmed by 0 bases and J by 2 bases, leaving 8 bases between them. The CDR3 has 15 residues. Germline assignment: CDR1 LNHNV and CDR2 YYDKDF (reference sequence).

About this clone: Other DNA sequences in the sample encode the same CDR3. The rearrangement uses TRBV19 and TRBJ2-3, with D unresolved. The CDR3 runs 14 residues. Trimming left V 2 bases short and J 2 bases short, with 8 bases between. Germline loops: CDR1 LNHDA, CDR2 SQIVND (reference sequence). The CDR3 DNA is TGTGCCAGTAGTATAAACAGCTACACAGATACGCAGTATTTT. Its translation: CASSINSYTDTQYF.

Only a few counts were recorded for this clone. The chain recombines TRBV6-5 with TRBJ1-1; D is ambiguous. CDR1 is MNHEY and CDR2 is SVGAGI in the germline V gene. V was shortened by 6 bases and J by 3 bases, with 11 bases between the two germline ends. CDR3 length: 13 residues. The CDR3 DNA follows: TGTGCCAGCAGCCCCCGACCTGACACTGAAGCTTTCTTT. Translated, it gives CASSPRPDTEAFF.

The V call is TRBV28, the J call TRBJ2-2, with 12 bases fitting TRBD1. Trimming at V came to 7 bases and at J to 7 bases, leaving 7 bases not matched to a gene. CDR1 and CDR2 from the germline V gene are MDHEN and SYDVKM. There are 15 residues in the CDR3. DNA of the CDR3: TGTGCCAGCACCGGGACAGGGGGCTTGGGCGGGGAGCTGTTTTTT. Residues: CASTGTGGLGGELFF.

V usage is TRBV2 and J usage is TRBJ1-1, with D possibly matching TRBD1 (5 bases). Germline lookup yields CDR1 SNHLY and CDR2 FYNNEI. Between the trimmed V and J ends, which lost 5 bases and 3 bases, there was a span of 19 bases. The CDR3 spans 16 residues. This chain's CDR3 is CASSWGRPSLDTEAFF. DNA of the CDR3: TGTGCCAGCAGTTGGGGCAGGCCTTCGTTAGACACTGAAGCTTTCTTT.

The chain couples TRBV5-1 to TRBJ2-1; D unresolved. The CDR3 loop spans 13 amino acids. The V end lost 4 bases, the J end lost 7 bases, and 12 bases lay between the germline ends. Germline-derived CDR1 and CDR2 are SGHRS and YFSETQ. CDR3 nucleotide sequence: TGCGCCAGCAGCGTGCAACCTGGGAATGAGCAGTTCTTC. It codes for CASSVQPGNEQFF.

The chain is built from TRBV6-6 and TRBJ2-7; D is tentatively TRBD1 or TRBD2 (5 bases each). The CDR3 is made up of 14 amino acids. Trimming removed 5 bases at V and 0 bases at J, with 11 bases between. Germline-derived CDR1 and CDR2 are MNHNY and SVGAGI (reference sequence). The DNA for the CDR3 is TGTGCCAGCAGTCGGGACGACAGCTCCTACGAGCAGTACTTC. Translated: CASSRDDSSYEQYF.

The chain links TRBV7-9 to TRBJ1-4, with a possible D match to TRBD1 (5 bases). V was pared by 1 base and J by 5 bases, with 8 bases between. Germline loops: CDR1 SEHNR, CDR2 FQNEAQ (reference sequence). The CDR3 is 14 amino acids. DNA of the CDR3: TGTGCCAGCAGCTTAGGGACACCAAATGAAAAACTGTTTTTT. This sequence encodes CASSLGTPNEKLFF.

This clone was seen just once. The chain uses TRBV27 and TRBJ2-1; 10 nucleotides match TRBD2. This CDR3 is 19 amino acids long. Germline V gives CDR1 MNHEY, CDR2 SMNVEV (reference sequence). Losses at the gene ends were 9 bases for V and 0 bases for J; bases not matched to a gene: 17. The CDR3 DNA sequence: TGTGCCAGTCATGGGGCTAGCGGGAGCACCGATTACTCCTACAATGAGCAGTTCTTC. It is translated as CASHGASGSTDYSYNEQFF.

The genes are TRBV5-6 and TRBJ2-3, with D unclear. The CDR3 has 16 amino acids. Trimming took off 7 bases at V and 2 bases at J, with 20 bases between the two ends. The germline CDR1 and CDR2 sequences are SGHDT and YYEEEE. CDR3 in amino acids: CASAENGRTLTDTQYF. DNA for the CDR3: TGTGCCAGCGCGGAAAACGGACGGACCCTCACAGATACGCAGTATTTT.

The V and J genes are TRBV6-5 and TRBJ2-5; perhaps TRBD1 as D (5 bases). The germline V gene encodes CDR1 MNHEY and CDR2 SVGAGI. The CDR3 is 11 amino acids. Trimming pared 4 bases from V and 10 bases from J, leaving 10 bases between. CDR3 loop: CASSSGHVQYF. The CDR3 nucleotides are TGTGCCAGCAGTTCTGGACACGTCCAGTACTTC.

This sequence joins TRBV25-1 and TRBJ1-4, with D possibly TRBD1 on 5 matching bases. Germline CDR1 and CDR2: MGHDK and SYGVNS. This CDR3 spans 13 amino acids. Trimming pared 4 bases from V and 6 bases from J, leaving 9 bases between. The CDR3 region has the DNA TGTGCCAGCAGTGGGGGGGAGGATGAAAAACTGTTTTTT. It yields the protein CASSGGEDEKLFF. Using reference TRBV25-1 and TRBJ1-4 for the parts outside the CDR3, the full variable domain is EADIYQTPRYLVIGTGKKITLECSQTMGHDKMYWYQQDPGMELHLIHYSYGVNSTEKGDLSSESTVSRIRTEHFPLTLESARPSHTSQYLCASSGGEDEKLFFGSGTQLSVL.

The chain employs TRBV12-5 and TRBJ2-2, with TRBD1 identical over 7 bases. The CDR3 runs to 15 residues. J gave up 4 bases and V 1 base, and 3 bases lay outside the gene matches. CDR1 is LGHNT and CDR2 is FRNRAP in the germline V gene. The CDR3 region has the DNA TGTGCTAGTGGTTTGGACTACAGGGGCACCGGGGAGCTGTTTTTT. Translation: CASGLDYRGTGELFF.